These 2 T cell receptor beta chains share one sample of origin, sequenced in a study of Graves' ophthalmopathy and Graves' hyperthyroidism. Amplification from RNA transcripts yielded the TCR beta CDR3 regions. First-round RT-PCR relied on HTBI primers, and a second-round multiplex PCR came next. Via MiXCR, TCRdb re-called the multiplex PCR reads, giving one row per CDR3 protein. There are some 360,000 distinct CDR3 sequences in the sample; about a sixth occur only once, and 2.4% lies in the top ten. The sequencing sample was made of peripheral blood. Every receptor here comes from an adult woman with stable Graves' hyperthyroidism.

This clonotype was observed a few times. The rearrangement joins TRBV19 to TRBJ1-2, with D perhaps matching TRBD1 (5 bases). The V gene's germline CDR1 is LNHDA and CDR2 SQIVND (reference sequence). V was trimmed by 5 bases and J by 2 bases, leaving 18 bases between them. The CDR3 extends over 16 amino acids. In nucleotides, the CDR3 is TGTGCCAGTAGTGGAAACCCGGGGCGGTTAAACTATGGCTACACCTTC. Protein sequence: CASSGNPGRLNYGYTF.

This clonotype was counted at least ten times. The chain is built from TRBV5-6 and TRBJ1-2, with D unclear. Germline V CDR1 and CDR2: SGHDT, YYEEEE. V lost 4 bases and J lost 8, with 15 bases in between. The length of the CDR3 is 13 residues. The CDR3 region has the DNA TGTGCCAGCAGCCCAGGACCCGAGCGGGGCTACACCTTC. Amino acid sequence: CASSPGPERGYTF.